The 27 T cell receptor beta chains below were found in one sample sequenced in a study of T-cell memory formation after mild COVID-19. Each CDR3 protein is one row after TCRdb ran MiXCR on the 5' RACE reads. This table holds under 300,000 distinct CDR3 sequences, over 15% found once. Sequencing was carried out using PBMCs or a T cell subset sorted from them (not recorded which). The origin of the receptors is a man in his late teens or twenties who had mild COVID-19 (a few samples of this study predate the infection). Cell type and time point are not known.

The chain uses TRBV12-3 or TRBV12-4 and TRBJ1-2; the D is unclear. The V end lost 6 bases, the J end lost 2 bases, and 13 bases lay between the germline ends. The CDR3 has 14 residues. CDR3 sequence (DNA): TGTGCCAGCAGCCTGCACGGGTCCAACTATGGCTACACCTTC. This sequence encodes CASSLHGSNYGYTF.

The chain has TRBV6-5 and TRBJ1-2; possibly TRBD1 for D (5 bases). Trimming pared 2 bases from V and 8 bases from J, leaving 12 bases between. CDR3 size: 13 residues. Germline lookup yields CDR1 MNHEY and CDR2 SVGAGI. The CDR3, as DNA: TGTGCCAGCAGTTACAGAAGCCCAGGGGGCTACACCTTC. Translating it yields CASSYRSPGGYTF.

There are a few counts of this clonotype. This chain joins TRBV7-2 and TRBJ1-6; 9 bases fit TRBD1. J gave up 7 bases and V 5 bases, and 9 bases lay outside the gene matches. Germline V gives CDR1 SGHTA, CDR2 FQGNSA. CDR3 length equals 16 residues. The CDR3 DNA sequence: TGTGCCAGCAGCCCCCAGGACAGGGGATACAATTCACCCCTCCACTTT. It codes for CASSPQDRGYNSPLHF. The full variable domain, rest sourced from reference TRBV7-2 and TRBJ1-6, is GAGVSQSPSNKVTEKGKDVELRCDPISGHTALYWYRQSLGQGLEFLIYFQGNSAPDKSGLPSDRFSAERTGGSVSTLTIQRTQQEDSAVYLCASSPQDRGYNSPLHFGNGTRLTVT.

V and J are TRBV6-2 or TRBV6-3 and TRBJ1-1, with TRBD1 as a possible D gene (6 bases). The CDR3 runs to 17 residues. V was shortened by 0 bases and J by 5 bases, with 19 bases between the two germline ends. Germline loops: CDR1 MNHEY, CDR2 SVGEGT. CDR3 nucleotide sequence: TGTGCCAGCAGTTACTCCCCTCCCGGGTGGGGGGCAACTGAAGCTTTCTTT. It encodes CASSYSPPGWGATEAFF.

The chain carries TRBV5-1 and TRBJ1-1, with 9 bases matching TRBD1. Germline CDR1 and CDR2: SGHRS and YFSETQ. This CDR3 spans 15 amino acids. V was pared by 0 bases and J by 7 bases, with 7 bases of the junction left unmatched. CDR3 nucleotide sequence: TGCGCCAGCAGCTTGGGGGACAGGGATTACGGTGAAGCTTTCTTT. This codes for CASSLGDRDYGEAFF.

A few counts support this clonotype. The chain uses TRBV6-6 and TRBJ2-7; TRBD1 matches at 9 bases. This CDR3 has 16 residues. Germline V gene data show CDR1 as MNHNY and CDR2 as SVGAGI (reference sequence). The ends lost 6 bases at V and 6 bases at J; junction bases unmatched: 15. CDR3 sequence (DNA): TGTGCCAGCAGCCCGCGGAGCCCGAGACAGGGGGGCGAGCAGTACGTC. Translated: CASSPRSPRQGGEQYV.

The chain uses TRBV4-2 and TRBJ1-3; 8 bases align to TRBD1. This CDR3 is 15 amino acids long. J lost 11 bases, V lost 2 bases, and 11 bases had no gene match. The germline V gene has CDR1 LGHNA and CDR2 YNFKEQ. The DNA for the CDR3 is TGTGCCAGCAGCCAACCCGCGGGACAGGCAGGAGCCATATATTTT. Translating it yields CASSQPAGQAGAIYF.

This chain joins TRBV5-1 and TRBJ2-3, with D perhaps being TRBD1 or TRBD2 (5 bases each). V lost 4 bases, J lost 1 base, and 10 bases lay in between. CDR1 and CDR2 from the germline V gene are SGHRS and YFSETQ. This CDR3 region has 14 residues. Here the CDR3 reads CASSTGRGTDTQYF. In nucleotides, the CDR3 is TGCGCCAGCAGCACGGGACGGGGCACAGATACGCAGTATTTT.

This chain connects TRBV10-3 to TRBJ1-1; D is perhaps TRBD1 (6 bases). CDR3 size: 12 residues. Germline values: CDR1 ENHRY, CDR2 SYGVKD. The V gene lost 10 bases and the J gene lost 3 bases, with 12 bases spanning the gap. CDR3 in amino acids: CATRKGDTEAFF. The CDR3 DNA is TGTGCCACCAGAAAGGGGGACACTGAAGCTTTCTTT.

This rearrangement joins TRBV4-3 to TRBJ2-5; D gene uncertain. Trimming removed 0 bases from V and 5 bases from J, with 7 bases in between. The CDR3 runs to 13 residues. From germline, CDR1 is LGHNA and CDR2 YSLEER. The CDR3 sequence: CASSQELGETQYF. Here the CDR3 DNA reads TGCGCCAGCAGCCAAGAACTCGGGGAGACCCAGTACTTC.

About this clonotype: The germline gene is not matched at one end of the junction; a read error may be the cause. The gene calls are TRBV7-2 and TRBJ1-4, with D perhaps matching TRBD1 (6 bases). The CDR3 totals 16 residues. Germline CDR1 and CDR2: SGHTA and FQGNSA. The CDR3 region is CVSSHKPGVLNEKLFF. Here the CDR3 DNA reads TGTGTCAGCAGCCACAAACCAGGGGTACTTAATGAAAAACTGTTTTTT.

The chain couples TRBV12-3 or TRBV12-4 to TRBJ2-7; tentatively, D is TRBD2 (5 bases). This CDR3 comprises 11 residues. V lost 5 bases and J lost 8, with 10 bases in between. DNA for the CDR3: TGTGCCAGCAGTCAGGCTAGCCAGCAGTACTTC. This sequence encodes CASSQASQQYF.

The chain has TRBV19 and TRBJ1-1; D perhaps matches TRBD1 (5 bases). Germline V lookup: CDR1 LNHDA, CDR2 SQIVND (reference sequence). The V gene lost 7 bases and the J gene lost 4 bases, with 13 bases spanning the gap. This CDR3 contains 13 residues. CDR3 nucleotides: TGTGCCAGTAATCGACAGCGGGGCACTGAAGCTTTCTTT. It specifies CASNRQRGTEAFF. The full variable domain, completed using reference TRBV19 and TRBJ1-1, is DGGITQSPKYLFRKEGQNVTLSCEQNLNHDAMYWYRQDPGQGLRLIYYSQIVNDFQKGDIAEGYSVSREKKESFPLTVTSAQKNPTAFYLCASNRQRGTEAFFGQGTRLTVV.

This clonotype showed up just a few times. The chain's CDR3 is CASSTDSQGPYEQYF. CDR3 nucleotide sequence: TGTGCCAGCTCCACGGACAGCCAGGGGCCCTACGAGCAGTACTTC. V is TRBV7-2 and J is TRBJ2-7, with D perhaps TRBD1 (6 bases). The ends were cut back, 8 bases at V and 2 bases at J, with 19 bases in the middle. The CDR3 sequence is 15 residues long. Looked up from germline, CDR1 is SGHTA and CDR2 is FQGNSA.

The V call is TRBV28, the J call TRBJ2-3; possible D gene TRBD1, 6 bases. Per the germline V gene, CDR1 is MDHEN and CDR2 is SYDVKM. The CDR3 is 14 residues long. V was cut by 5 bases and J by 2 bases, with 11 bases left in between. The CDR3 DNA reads TGTGCCAGCAGTACCACAGGGACCACAGATACGCAGTATTTT. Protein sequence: CASSTTGTTDTQYF.

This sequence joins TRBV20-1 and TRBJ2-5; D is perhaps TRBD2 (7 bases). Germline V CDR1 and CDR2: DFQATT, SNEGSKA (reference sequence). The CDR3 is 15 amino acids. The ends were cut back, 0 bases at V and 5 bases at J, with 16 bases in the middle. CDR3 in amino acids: CSARDPGGPRETQYF. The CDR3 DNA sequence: TGCAGTGCTAGAGATCCCGGGGGGCCTCGGGAGACCCAGTACTTC.

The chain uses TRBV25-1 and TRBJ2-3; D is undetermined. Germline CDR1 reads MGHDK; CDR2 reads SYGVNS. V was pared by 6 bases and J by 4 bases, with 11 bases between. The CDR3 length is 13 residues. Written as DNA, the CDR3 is TGTGCCAGCAGAGCAGAACACCCAGATACGCAGTATTTT. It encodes CASRAEHPDTQYF.

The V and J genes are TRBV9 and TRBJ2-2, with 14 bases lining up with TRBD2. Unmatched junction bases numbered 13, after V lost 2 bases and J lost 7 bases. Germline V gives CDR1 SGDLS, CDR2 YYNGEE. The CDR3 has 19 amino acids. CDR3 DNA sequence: TGTGCCAGCAGCGTCCAGACTAGCGGGGGGGCCAGGCGAGGCGGGGAGCTGTTTTTT. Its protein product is CASSVQTSGGARRGGELFF.

The CDR3 protein is CASSVSRGGTDLYNEQFF. The CDR3 DNA is TGTGCCAGCAGCGTAAGTCGAGGGGGGACAGACTTATACAATGAGCAGTTCTTC. This sequence joins TRBV9 and TRBJ2-1; perhaps TRBD1 as D (7 bases). The CDR3 is made up of 18 amino acids. V was clipped by 1 base and J by 4 bases, with 21 bases between them. Germline loops: CDR1 SGDLS, CDR2 YYNGEE.

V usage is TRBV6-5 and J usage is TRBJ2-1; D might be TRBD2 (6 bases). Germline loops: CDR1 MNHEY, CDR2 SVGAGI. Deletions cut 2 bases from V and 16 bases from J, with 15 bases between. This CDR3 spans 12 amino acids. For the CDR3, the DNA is TGTGCCAGCAGTTACCCCGGGGGTAGAAGATTCTTC. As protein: CASSYPGGRRFF.

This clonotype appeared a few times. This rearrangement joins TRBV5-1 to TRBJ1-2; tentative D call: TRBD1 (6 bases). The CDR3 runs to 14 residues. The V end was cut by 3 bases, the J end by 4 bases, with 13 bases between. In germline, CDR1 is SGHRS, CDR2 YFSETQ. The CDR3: CASSSQGDTYGYTF. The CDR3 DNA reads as TGCGCCAGCAGCTCGCAAGGGGACACCTATGGCTACACCTTC.

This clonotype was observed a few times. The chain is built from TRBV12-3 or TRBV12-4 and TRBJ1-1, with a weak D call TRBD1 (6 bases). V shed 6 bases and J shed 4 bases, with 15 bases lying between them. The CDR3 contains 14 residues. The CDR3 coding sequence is TGTGCCAGCAGCTCGGGACAATGGAGCACTGAAGCTTTCTTT. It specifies CASSSGQWSTEAFF.

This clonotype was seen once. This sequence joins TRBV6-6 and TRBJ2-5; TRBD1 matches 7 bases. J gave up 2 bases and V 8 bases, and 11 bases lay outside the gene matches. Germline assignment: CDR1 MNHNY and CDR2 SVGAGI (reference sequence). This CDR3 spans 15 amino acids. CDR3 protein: CASSPPGTEQETQYF. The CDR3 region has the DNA TGTGCCAGCTCCCCCCCCGGGACAGAACAAGAGACCCAGTACTTC.

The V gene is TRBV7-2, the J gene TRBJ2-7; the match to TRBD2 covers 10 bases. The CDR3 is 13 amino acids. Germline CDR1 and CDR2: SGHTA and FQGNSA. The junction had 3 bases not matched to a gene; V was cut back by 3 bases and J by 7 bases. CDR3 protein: CASSFLAGVEQYF. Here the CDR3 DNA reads TGTGCCAGCAGCTTCCTAGCGGGGGTTGAGCAGTACTTC.

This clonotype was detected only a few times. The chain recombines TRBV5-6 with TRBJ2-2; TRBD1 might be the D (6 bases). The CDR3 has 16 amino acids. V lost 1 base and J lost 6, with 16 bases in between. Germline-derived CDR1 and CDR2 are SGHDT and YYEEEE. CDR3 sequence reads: CASSLFRGEIPGELFF. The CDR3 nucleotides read TGTGCCAGCAGCTTGTTCAGGGGCGAGATACCCGGGGAGCTGTTTTTT.

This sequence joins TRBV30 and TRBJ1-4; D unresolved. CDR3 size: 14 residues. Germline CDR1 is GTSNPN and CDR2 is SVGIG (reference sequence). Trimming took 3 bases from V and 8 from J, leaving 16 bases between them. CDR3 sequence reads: CAWSAHPIREKLFF. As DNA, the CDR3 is TGTGCCTGGAGCGCCCACCCCATTCGGGAAAAACTGTTTTTT.

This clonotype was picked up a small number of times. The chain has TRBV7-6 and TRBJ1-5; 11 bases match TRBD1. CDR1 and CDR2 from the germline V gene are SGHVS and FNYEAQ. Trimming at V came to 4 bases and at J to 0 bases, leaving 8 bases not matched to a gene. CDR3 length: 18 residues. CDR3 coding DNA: TGTGCCAGCAGCTCGCGGACAGGGGGCCCTTATAGCAATCAGCCCCAGCATTTT. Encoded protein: CASSSRTGGPYSNQPQHF.